The source of this TCR beta chain is a study of OX40 agonist ivuxolimab in advanced cancers. Turning to the study itself: Partial responses were achieved by three patients: one hepatocellular carcinoma, two cutaneous melanoma. The study, taken as a whole, reports: There were also nonresponders showing low normalized T-cell clonal expansion. What antigens the expanded peripheral T cells recognized was never established.

For this clone: Its antigen remains unidentified.

Per germline, CDR1 LNHDA and CDR2 SQIVND (reference sequence). The CDR3 consists of 13 residues. The ends were cut back, 3 bases at V and 4 bases at J, with 7 bases in the middle. Blood draws occurred at baseline, cycle 4 day 1, and cycle 7 day 1. Method: immunoSEQ multiplex PCR; TCRdb's copy keeps in-frame clones and lacks some. The table lists just over 90,000 clones, 92% of them singletons. The material sequenced was CD4+ or CD8+ T cells sorted from blood, taken in a trial of the OX40 agonist ivuxolimab. The receptor was derived from an adult with an advanced solid tumor such as melanoma, head and neck, liver or kidney cancer. The chain couples TRBV19 to TRBJ2-1; D ambiguous. In nucleotides, the CDR3 is TGTGCCAGTAGTATTACCTTTTACAATGAGCAGTTCTTC. Protein sequence: CASSITFYNEQFF.